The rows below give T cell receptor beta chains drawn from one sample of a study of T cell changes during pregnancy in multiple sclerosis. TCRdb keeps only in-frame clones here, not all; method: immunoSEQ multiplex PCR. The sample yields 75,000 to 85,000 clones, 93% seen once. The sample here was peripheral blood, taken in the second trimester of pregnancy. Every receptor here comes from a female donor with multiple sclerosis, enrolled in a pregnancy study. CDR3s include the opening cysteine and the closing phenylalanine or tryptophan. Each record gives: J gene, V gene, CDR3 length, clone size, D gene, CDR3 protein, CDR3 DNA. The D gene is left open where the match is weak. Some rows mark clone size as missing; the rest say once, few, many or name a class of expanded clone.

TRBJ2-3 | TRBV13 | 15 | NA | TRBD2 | CASSYRAGAPDTQYF | TGTGCCAGCAGCTACCGAGCGGGGGCCCCAGATACGCAGTATTTT
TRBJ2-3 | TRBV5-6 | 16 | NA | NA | CASSQEAATSTDTQYF | TGTGCCAGCAGTCAGGAGGCGGCTACTAGCACAGATACGCAGTATTTT
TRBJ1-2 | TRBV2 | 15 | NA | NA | CASSEVGGPFYGYTF | TGTGCCAGCAGTGAAGTCGGGGGGCCCTTCTATGGCTACACCTTC
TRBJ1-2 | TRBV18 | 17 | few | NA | CASSPQAGAGANYGYTF | TGTGCCAGCTCACCCCAAGCGGGCGCGGGGGCTAACTATGGCTACACCTTC
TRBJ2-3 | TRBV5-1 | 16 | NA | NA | CASSLDRATGADTQYF | TGCGCCAGCAGCTTGGACAGGGCAACGGGCGCAGATACGCAGTATTTT
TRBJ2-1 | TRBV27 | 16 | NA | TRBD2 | CASSFHRIAGDNEQFF | TGTGCCAGCAGTTTTCACCGGATAGCGGGAGACAATGAGCAGTTCTTC
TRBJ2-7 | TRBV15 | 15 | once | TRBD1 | CATSRVGQGADEQYF | TGTGCCACCAGCAGAGTGGGACAGGGTGCGGACGAGCAGTACTTC
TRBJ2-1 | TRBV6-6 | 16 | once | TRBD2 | CAIGRLGLVALNEQFF | TGTGCCATCGGAAGACTGGGACTAGTCGCCCTAAATGAGCAGTTCTTC
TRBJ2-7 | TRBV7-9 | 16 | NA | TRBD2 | CASSAVLAGGRYEQYF | TGTGCCAGCAGCGCCGTACTAGCGGGCGGGCGGTACGAGCAGTACTTC
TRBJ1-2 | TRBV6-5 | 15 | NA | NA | CASSLAAADSYGYTF | TGTGCCAGCAGTCTTGCGGCAGCTGACTCCTATGGCTACACCTTC
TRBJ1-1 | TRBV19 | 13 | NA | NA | CASSISLNTEAFF | TGTGCCAGTAGTATTAGCCTGAACACTGAAGCTTTCTTT
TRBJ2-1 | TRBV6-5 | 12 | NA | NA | CASIGGYNEQFF | TGTGCCAGCATAGGGGGATACAATGAGCAGTTCTTC
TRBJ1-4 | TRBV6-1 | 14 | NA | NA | CASSGRGSNEKLFF | TGTGCCAGCAGTGGGCGGGGAAGTAATGAAAAACTGTTTTTT
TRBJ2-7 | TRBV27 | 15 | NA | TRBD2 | CASSSRTSLHYEQYF | TGTGCCAGCAGTTCAAGGACTAGTTTACACTACGAGCAGTACTTC
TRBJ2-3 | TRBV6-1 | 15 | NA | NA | CASSETTGRTDTQYF | TGTGCCAGCAGTGAAACCACAGGGCGCACAGATACGCAGTATTTT
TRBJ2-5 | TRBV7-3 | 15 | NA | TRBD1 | CASSRQGAFGETQYF | TGTGCCAGCAGCAGACAGGGGGCGTTTGGGGAGACCCAGTACTTC
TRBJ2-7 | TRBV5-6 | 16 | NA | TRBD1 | CASSFLRTGRTYEQYF | TGTGCCAGCAGCTTCTTACGGACAGGGCGAACCTACGAGCAGTACTTC
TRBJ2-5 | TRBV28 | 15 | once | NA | CASSLVGNHQETQYF | TGTGCCAGCAGTTTAGTGGGCAACCATCAAGAGACCCAGTACTTC
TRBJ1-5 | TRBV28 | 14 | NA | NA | CASSQGPGGQPQHF | TGTGCCAGCAGCCAGGGGCCGGGTGGTCAGCCCCAGCATTTT
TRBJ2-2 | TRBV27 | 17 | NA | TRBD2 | CASSRTKRGANTGELFF | TGTGCCAGCAGTCGAACAAAGCGGGGGGCGAACACCGGGGAGCTGTTTTTT
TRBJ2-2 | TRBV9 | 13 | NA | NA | CASSAGVTGELFF | TGTGCCAGCAGCGCAGGGGTGACCGGGGAGCTGTTTTTT
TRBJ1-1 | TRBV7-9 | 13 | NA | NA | CASSLATRQTPAF | TGTGCCAGCAGCTTAGCTACTCGACAGACCCCCGCCTTT
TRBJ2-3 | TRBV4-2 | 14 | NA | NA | CASSQRGSTDTQYF | TGTGCCAGCAGCCAAAGGGGGAGCACAGATACGCAGTATTTT
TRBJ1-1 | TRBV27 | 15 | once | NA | CASSSWEGLNTEAFF | TGTGCCAGCAGTTCCTGGGAGGGGCTGAACACTGAAGCTTTCTTT
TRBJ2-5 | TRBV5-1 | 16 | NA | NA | CASSGNLRGSGETQYF | TGCGCCAGCAGCGGTAATCTACGAGGTTCGGGGGAGACCCAGTACTTC
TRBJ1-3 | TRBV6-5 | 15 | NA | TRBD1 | CASSRRGMGLNTIYF | TGTGCCAGCAGCCGCAGGGGGATGGGTCTAAACACCATATATTTT
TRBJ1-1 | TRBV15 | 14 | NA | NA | CATSIRPGATEAFF | TGTGCCACCAGCATCCGGCCAGGGGCCACTGAAGCTTTCTTT
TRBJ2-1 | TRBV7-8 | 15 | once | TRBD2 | CASSGTSGLLNEQFF | TGTGCCAGCAGCGGGACTAGCGGGCTACTCAATGAGCAGTTCTTC
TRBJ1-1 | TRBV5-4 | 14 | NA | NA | CASSDGQIFTEAFF | TGTGCGAGTTCCGATGGACAGATATTCACTGAAGCTTTCTTT
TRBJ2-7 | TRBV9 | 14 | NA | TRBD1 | CASSGGTGGGEQYF | TGTGCCAGCAGCGGAGGGACAGGGGGTGGCGAGCAGTACTTC
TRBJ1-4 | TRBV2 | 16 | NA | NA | CASSPLPGPQGEKLFF | TGTGCCAGCAGCCCACTTCCGGGCCCCCAGGGCGAAAAACTGTTTTTT
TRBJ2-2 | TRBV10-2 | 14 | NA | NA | CASRTETQGGELFF | TGCGCCAGCCGAACGGAGACCCAGGGCGGGGAGCTGTTTTTT
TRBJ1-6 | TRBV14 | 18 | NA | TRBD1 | CASSHAHWGTGNNSPLHF | TGTGCCAGCAGCCACGCCCATTGGGGGACAGGGAATAATTCACCCCTCCACTTT
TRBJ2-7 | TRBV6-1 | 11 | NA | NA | CASSAGSEQYF | TGTGCCAGCAGTGCGGGTTCCGAGCAGTACTTC
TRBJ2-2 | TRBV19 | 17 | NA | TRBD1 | CASSPGEGDRVTGELFF | TGTGCCAGTAGCCCGGGAGAGGGGGACAGGGTAACCGGGGAGCTGTTTTTT
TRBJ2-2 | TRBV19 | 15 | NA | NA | CASSIAGGYAGELFF | TGTGCCAGTAGTATAGCCGGGGGATACGCCGGGGAGCTGTTTTTT
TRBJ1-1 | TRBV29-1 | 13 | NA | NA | CSVEAGLNTEAFF | TGCAGCGTTGAAGCGGGATTGAACACTGAAGCTTTCTTT
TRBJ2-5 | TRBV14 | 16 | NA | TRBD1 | CASSPGRGRISETQYF | TGTGCCAGCAGCCCGGGCAGGGGGCGCATTTCCGAGACCCAGTACTTC
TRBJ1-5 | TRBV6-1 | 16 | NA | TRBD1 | CASSEEHDRGNQPQHF | TGTGCCAGCAGTGAAGAGCACGACAGGGGTAATCAGCCCCAGCATTTT
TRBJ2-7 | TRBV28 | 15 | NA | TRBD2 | CASSPDGRGTYEQYF | TGTGCCAGCAGTCCCGACGGGAGGGGTACCTACGAGCAGTACTTC
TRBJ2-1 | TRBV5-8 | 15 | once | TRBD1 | CASSLVGTGVIEQFF | TGTGCCAGCAGCTTGGTAGGGACAGGGGTCATCGAGCAGTTCTTC
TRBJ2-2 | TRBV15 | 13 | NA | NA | CATSRESVGELFF | TGTGCCACCAGCAGAGAATCGGTGGGGGAGCTGTTTTTT
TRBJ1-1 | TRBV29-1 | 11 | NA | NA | CSVDRDSEAFF | TGCAGCGTTGACAGGGACTCTGAAGCTTTCTTT
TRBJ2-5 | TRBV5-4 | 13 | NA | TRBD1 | CASKGQPEETQYF | TGTGCCAGCAAGGGACAGCCCGAAGAGACCCAGTACTTC
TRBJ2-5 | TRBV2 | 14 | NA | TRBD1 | CASIRDRDEETQYF | TGTGCCAGCATCAGAGACAGGGATGAAGAGACCCAGTACTTC
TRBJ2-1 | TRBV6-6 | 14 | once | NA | CASSYVGAYNEQFF | TGTGCCAGCAGTTACGTCGGGGCCTACAATGAGCAGTTCTTC
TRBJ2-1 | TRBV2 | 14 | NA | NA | CASWGASSYNEQFF | TGTGCCAGCTGGGGAGCAAGCTCCTACAATGAGCAGTTCTTC
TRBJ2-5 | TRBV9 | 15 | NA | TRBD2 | CASSRSGVIQETQYF | TGTGCCAGCAGCCGGAGCGGGGTGATCCAAGAGACCCAGTACTTC
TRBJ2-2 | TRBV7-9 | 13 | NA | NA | CASSFEWTGELFF | TGTGCCAGCAGCTTTGAGTGGACCGGGGAGCTGTTTTTT
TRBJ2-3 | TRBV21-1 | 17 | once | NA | CASRPGGGGLGSDTQYF | TGTGCCAGCCGCCCTGGGGGGGGCGGACTAGGGTCAGATACGCAGTATTTT
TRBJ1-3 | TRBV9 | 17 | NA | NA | CASSVAQGFIPGNTIYF | TGTGCCAGCAGCGTGGCCCAGGGGTTTATCCCTGGAAACACCATATATTTT
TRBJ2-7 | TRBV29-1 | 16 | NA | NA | CSVEDQEGDRRYEQYF | TGCAGCGTTGAAGATCAAGAGGGGGACCGTCGGTACGAGCAGTACTTC
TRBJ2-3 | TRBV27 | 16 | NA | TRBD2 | CATRGLAGGQPDTQYF | TGTGCCACCCGGGGACTAGCGGGGGGGCAGCCAGATACGCAGTATTTT